Listed here are 24 T cell receptor beta chains from one sample, sequenced in a study of cytomegalovirus exposure and HLA in healthy donors. Vbeta (60) and Jbeta (13) primers were used in the PCR. Assay: immunoSEQ multiplex PCR; the TCRdb copy retains only in-frame clones and omits some. This sample has about 180,000 clones, with 70% to 80% found just once. The sequencing sample was made of PBMCs. The receptor source for this set is a woman between 40 and 55 years old in good health and CMV-seronegative.

The rearrangement links TRBV5-6 to TRBJ1-1; D is ambiguous. The CDR3 runs to 13 residues. Trimming took 2 bases from V and 2 from J, leaving 7 bases between them. The germline V gene encodes CDR1 SGHDT and CDR2 YYEEEE. The CDR3 protein is CASSFNKNTEAFF. Written as DNA, the CDR3 is TGTGCCAGCAGCTTTAACAAAAACACTGAAGCTTTCTTT.

The chain recombines TRBV7-9 with TRBJ2-4; tentatively, D is TRBD1 (5 bases). CDR3 size: 13 residues. The V end lost 1 base, the J end lost 13 bases, and 14 bases lay between the germline ends. Germline CDR1 SEHNR, CDR2 FQNEAQ (reference sequence). CDR3 amino acids: CASSLDAGANQYF. The CDR3 DNA sequence: TGTGCCAGCAGCTTAGACGCTGGGGCGAACCAGTACTTC. Together with reference TRBV7-9 and TRBJ2-4, the CDR3 gives the full variable domain: DTGVSQNPRHKITKRGQNVTFRCDPISEHNRLYWYRQTLGQGPEFLTYFQNEAQLEKSRLLSDRFSAERPKGSFSTLEIQRTEQGDSAMYLCASSLDAGANQYFGAGTRLSVL.

V usage is TRBV5-4 and J usage is TRBJ2-4, with D possibly being TRBD2 (6 bases). The CDR3 has 14 amino acids. The germline V and J ends were trimmed by 4 bases and 6 bases, with 14 bases remaining between them. Per the germline V gene, CDR1 is SGHNT and CDR2 is YYREEE (reference sequence). The CDR3 DNA reads TGTGCCAGCAGCAGGGGACGGGAGTTAAACATTCAGTACTTC. It codes for CASSRGRELNIQYF.

This clone was detected only a few times. The rearrangement uses TRBV5-1 and TRBJ2-1; 7 nucleotides agree with TRBD2. The V and J ends lost 1 base and 0 bases, in that order; junction bases with no gene match: 7. The CDR3 runs to 17 residues. From germline, CDR1 is SGHRS and CDR2 YFSETQ. CDR3 DNA sequence: TGCGCCAGCAGCTTGATCGGAGCGGGAAGCTCCTACAATGAGCAGTTCTTC. This gives the protein CASSLIGAGSSYNEQFF. The entire variable domain, with the rest obtained from reference TRBV5-1 and TRBJ2-1, is as follows: KAGVTQTPRYLIKTRGQQVTLSCSPISGHRSVSWYQQTPGQGLQFLFEYFSETQRNKGNFPGRFSGRQFSNSRSEMNVSTLELGDSALYLCASSLIGAGSSYNEQFFGPGTRLTVL.

This chain links TRBV19 with TRBJ1-5; D unresolved. The V end lost 5 bases, the J end lost 5 bases, and 13 bases lay between the germline ends. The CDR3 extends over 14 amino acids. The germline V gene encodes CDR1 LNHDA and CDR2 SQIVND (reference sequence). DNA of the CDR3: TGTGCCAGTAGTCCTTGGGTTGGAGATCAGCCCCAGCATTTT. Translating it yields CASSPWVGDQPQHF.

V is TRBV19 and J is TRBJ2-3; the D gene is possibly TRBD2 (6 bases). V lost 3 bases and J 0 bases, leaving 10 bases between the germline ends. In germline, CDR1 is LNHDA, CDR2 SQIVND (reference sequence). The CDR3 loop spans 15 amino acids. The CDR3 loop is CASSIGTDSTDTQYF. Here the CDR3 DNA reads TGTGCCAGTAGTATCGGGACTGATAGCACAGATACGCAGTATTTT.

The J gene is TRBJ1-5, the V gene TRBV5-6, with D possibly TRBD1 on 6 matching bases. Trimming took off 2 bases at V and 4 bases at J, with 13 bases between the two ends. Germline assignment: CDR1 SGHDT and CDR2 YYEEEE. The length of the CDR3 is 15 residues. The CDR3 DNA sequence: TGTGCCAGCAGCTTAGCAGGGGCGCTTAATCAGCCCCAGCATTTT. It is translated as CASSLAGALNQPQHF.

This clone showed up just a few times. The chain combines TRBV5-1 with TRBJ1-4; 10 bases match TRBD1. The V gene's germline CDR1 is SGHRS and CDR2 YFSETQ. CDR3 length equals 15 residues. J lost 8 bases, V lost 1 base, and 5 bases had no gene match. The DNA for the CDR3 is TGCGCCAGCAGCTTGATCGGACAGGGGGTGGAAAAACTGTTTTTT. Protein sequence: CASSLIGQGVEKLFF.

The CDR3 is CASRVGLATYEQYF. CDR3 sequence (DNA): TGCGCCAGCCGGGTGGGACTAGCGACATACGAGCAGTACTTC. The chain uses TRBV5-1 and TRBJ2-7; TRBD2 agrees at 10 bases. V lost 7 bases, J lost 4 bases, and 8 bases stayed unmatched. The germline gives CDR1 SGHRS, CDR2 YFSETQ. The CDR3 has 14 residues.

The chain carries TRBV10-3 and TRBJ2-3; tentatively, D is TRBD1 (5 bases). This CDR3 comprises 14 residues. With 4 bases removed from V and 0 bases from J, the gap between germline ends came to 8 bases. CDR1 and CDR2 from the germline V gene are ENHRY and SYGVKD. CDR3 in amino acids: CAISAGQSTDTQYF. The CDR3 coding sequence is TGTGCCATCAGTGCCGGACAAAGCACAGATACGCAGTATTTT.

The sample holds a few counts of this clone. The chain couples TRBV6-6 to TRBJ1-1, with D hard to call. CDR1 and CDR2 (germline): MNHNY, SVGAGI (reference sequence). This CDR3 is built from 16 residues. The ends were cut back, 2 bases at V and 0 bases at J, with 13 bases in the middle. The CDR3 here is CASSYGTAWLNTEAFF. Written as DNA, the CDR3 is TGTGCCAGCAGTTACGGTACCGCTTGGCTGAACACTGAAGCTTTCTTT.

This clone was counted between two and nine times. V is TRBV30 and J is TRBJ1-1, with 9 nucleotides matching TRBD1. Germline V lookup: CDR1 GTSNPN, CDR2 SVGIG (reference sequence). The CDR3 is 12 amino acids. V dropped 2 bases and J dropped 11; count of bases not matched to a gene: 6. CDR3 bases: TGTGCCTGGAGTCAAGGGACAGGGAACGCTTTCTTT. Residues: CAWSQGTGNAFF.

This clone was seen only a few times. The V call is TRBV7-3, the J call TRBJ2-1; 11 bases agree with TRBD2. There are 15 residues in the CDR3. Germline-derived CDR1 and CDR2 are SGHTA and FQGTGA. The V segment lost 5 bases and the J segment 9 bases; nucleotides outside the gene matches: 9. As DNA, the CDR3 is TGTGCCAGCAGCGTACTAGCGGGAGAAGTAGGTGAGCAGTTCTTC. It is translated as CASSVLAGEVGEQFF.

V is TRBV5-6 and J is TRBJ1-3; D is unresolved. V dropped 4 bases and J dropped 4 bases, with 15 bases sitting between them. The CDR3 contains 15 residues. The germline CDR1 and CDR2 sequences are SGHDT and YYEEEE. The CDR3 bases are TGTGCCAGCAGCCCGACGGGCCGAGGGGGAAACACCATATATTTT. This encodes CASSPTGRGGNTIYF.

V gene TRBV29-1 combines with J gene TRBJ1-3; no firm D call. V was shortened by 7 bases and J by 2 bases, with 15 bases between the two germline ends. The germline CDR1 and CDR2 sequences are SQVTM and ANQGSEA. This CDR3 has 14 residues. As DNA, the CDR3 is TGCAGCGCTTGGGCGGGGTCGGCTGGAAACACCATATATTTT. Translating it yields CSAWAGSAGNTIYF.

The chain joins TRBV28 to TRBJ2-3, with TRBD1 matching over 8 bases. There are 15 residues in the CDR3. The germline V gene has CDR1 MDHEN and CDR2 SYDVKM. The V gene end was trimmed by 1 base and the J gene end by 9 bases; junction bases not matched to a gene: 9. The CDR3 sequence is CASSLSLRTGKTQYF. The CDR3 DNA reads TGTGCCAGCAGTTTATCTCTCCGGACAGGGAAGACGCAGTATTTT.

This clone was observed a few times. The gene calls are TRBV30 and TRBJ1-4; D is possibly TRBD1 (6 bases). The CDR3 covers 15 residues. The V end was cut by 0 bases, the J end by 5 bases, with 13 bases between. The V gene's germline CDR1 is GTSNPN and CDR2 SVGIG (reference sequence). The CDR3 here is CAWSVGTGTNEKLFF. The CDR3 DNA sequence: TGTGCCTGGAGTGTGGGAACAGGGACCAATGAAAAACTGTTTTTT.

The V and J genes are TRBV19 and TRBJ2-2; 8 bases align to TRBD2. The CDR3 contains 17 residues. The V and J ends lost 0 bases and 0 bases, in that order; junction bases with no gene match: 3. Per the germline V gene, CDR1 is LNHDA and CDR2 is SQIVND (reference sequence). CDR3 coding DNA: TGTGCCAGTAGTATAGACGGCGGGAGGCCGAACACCGGGGAGCTGTTTTTT. Translated, it gives CASSIDGGRPNTGELFF.

The J gene is TRBJ2-1, the V gene TRBV6-4; a weak D match, TRBD2 (6 bases). Germline CDR1 is MRHNA and CDR2 is SNTAGT. V was cut by 0 bases and J by 7 bases, with 16 bases left in between. The CDR3 covers 16 residues. CDR3 in amino acids: CASSDSSGDSGNEQFF. The CDR3 nucleotides read TGTGCCAGCAGTGACTCGAGTGGGGACTCGGGGAATGAGCAGTTCTTC.

The CDR3 DNA is TGTGCCAGCAGCCCCGGGGGGGGCGTAGGAGAAAAACTGTTTTTT. This gives the protein CASSPGGGVGEKLFF. This chain uses TRBV7-9 with TRBJ1-4; D perhaps matches TRBD1 (6 bases). Per germline, CDR1 SEHNR and CDR2 FQNEAQ (reference sequence). V was pared by 5 bases and J by 8 bases, with 18 bases between. The CDR3 loop spans 15 amino acids. The full variable domain, with the rest looked up from reference TRBV7-9 and TRBJ1-4, is DTGVSQNPRHKITKRGQNVTFRCDPISEHNRLYWYRQTLGQGPEFLTYFQNEAQLEKSRLLSDRFSAERPKGSFSTLEIQRTEQGDSAMYLCASSPGGGVGEKLFFGSGTQLSVL.

This chain uses TRBV15 with TRBJ2-5, with D unresolved. There are 13 residues in the CDR3. V was cut by 0 bases and J by 5 bases, with 7 bases left in between. The germline V gene has CDR1 LNHNV and CDR2 YYDKDF (reference sequence). The CDR3 sequence: CATSRDQMETQYF. The CDR3 DNA reads as TGTGCCACCAGCAGAGATCAGATGGAGACCCAGTACTTC.

CDR3 amino acids: CASREGQSYGYTF. The CDR3 coding sequence is TGTGCCAGCAGGGAGGGACAGAGCTATGGCTACACCTTC. V usage is TRBV28 and J usage is TRBJ1-2; 7 bases match TRBD1. Trimming cost V 6 bases and J 4 bases; bases outside gene matches: 5. The CDR3 runs 13 residues. Germline CDR1 and CDR2: MDHEN and SYDVKM.

This clone was seen more than once but under ten times. This chain connects TRBV5-6 to TRBJ1-1, with D unresolved. Germline V lookup: CDR1 SGHDT, CDR2 YYEEEE. This CDR3 contains 16 residues. The V end lost 4 bases, the J end lost 1 base, and 17 bases lay between the germline ends. The CDR3 is CASSLTRWLENTEAFF. CDR3 nucleotide sequence: TGTGCCAGCAGCCTTACGAGGTGGCTGGAGAACACTGAAGCTTTCTTT.

V gene TRBV6-4 combines with J gene TRBJ1-1, with a weak D call TRBD1 (5 bases). CDR3 length: 14 amino acids. Trimming shortened V by 6 bases and J by 3 bases, and 14 bases separated the two germline ends. In germline, CDR1 is MRHNA, CDR2 SNTAGT. Here the CDR3 reads CASRKGEEYTEAFF. The CDR3 DNA sequence: TGTGCCAGCAGAAAAGGGGAGGAGTACACTGAAGCTTTCTTT.